Presented here are 11 T cell receptor beta chains from one specimen sequenced in a study of metastatic and nonmetastatic thyroid tumors. Patients were all untreated before their thyroid surgery. TCRdb reanalyzed the PCR reads via MiXCR. This table has 70,000 or so clones, approximately 15% appearing once. Input material: blood. Every receptor here comes from a male donor with papillary thyroid cancer or a benign thyroid nodule (not recorded which). Some clones in this sample may be carry-over from other donors' samples.

J is TRBJ2-1 and V is TRBV20-1; D is unclear. The V gene's germline CDR1 is DFQATT and CDR2 SNEGSKA (reference sequence). With 7 bases removed from V and 7 bases from J, the gap between germline ends came to 14 bases. This CDR3 has 12 residues. The CDR3 region is CSEGVTWNEQFF. The DNA for the CDR3 is TGCAGTGAAGGTGTGACTTGGAATGAGCAGTTCTTC.

The chain joins TRBV5-4 to TRBJ1-2; D possibly corresponds to TRBD1 (6 bases). V was trimmed by 0 bases and J by 8 bases, leaving 11 bases between them. Germline V gene sequence: CDR1 SGHNT, CDR2 YYREEE (reference sequence). The CDR3 has 13 amino acids. The CDR3 DNA reads as TGTGCCAGCAGCTTGGAGGGGGTAAACGGCTACACCTTC. Its translation: CASSLEGVNGYTF.

This clone came up many times. The chain uses TRBV20-1 and TRBJ1-1; D is undetermined. Germline V gene lookup returns CDR1 DFQATT and CDR2 SNEGSKA (reference sequence). The V and J ends lost 5 bases and 0 bases respectively, with 10 bases between them. The CDR3 runs to 13 residues. As DNA, the CDR3 is TGCAGTGCTTTCCCCCTTATGAACACTGAAGCTTTCTTT. Its protein is CSAFPLMNTEAFF.

The chain links TRBV27 to TRBJ1-1; no clear D gene. V was trimmed by 4 bases and J by 1 base, leaving 7 bases between them. This CDR3 region has 13 residues. Germline loops: CDR1 MNHEY, CDR2 SMNVEV (reference sequence). The chain's CDR3 is CASSSGSNTEAFF. CDR3 coding DNA: TGTGCCAGCAGTTCAGGTTCGAACACTGAAGCTTTCTTT.

The chain links TRBV6-1 to TRBJ1-4; D unresolved. CDR1 is MNHNS and CDR2 is SASEGT in the germline V gene. This CDR3 contains 13 residues. Between the trimmed V and J ends, which lost 7 bases and 7 bases, there was a span of 13 bases. The DNA of the CDR3 is TGTGCCAGCAACCGAATAGCAGGTGAAAAACTGTTTTTT. Translated: CASNRIAGEKLFF.

This clone was observed at least ten times. The chain recombines TRBV20-1 with TRBJ2-7, with unresolved D. Germline V gene sequence: CDR1 DFQATT, CDR2 SNEGSKA (reference sequence). V was pared by 3 bases and J by 3 bases, with 9 bases between. The CDR3 has 12 amino acids. For the CDR3, the DNA is TGCAGTGCTAGTGAGAGAGACTACGAGCAGTACTTC. It is translated as CSASERDYEQYF.

This clone turned up a few times. J is TRBJ2-5 and V is TRBV7-9; D perhaps matches TRBD2 (6 bases). Trimming took off 1 base at V and 8 bases at J, with 8 bases between the two ends. This CDR3 is 12 amino acids long. The V gene's germline CDR1 is SEHNR and CDR2 FQNEAQ (reference sequence). The CDR3 nucleotides are TGTGCCAGCAGCTTAGAGCGGGTTACCCAGTACTTC. Translation gives CASSLERVTQYF.

As concerns this clone: A read error may produce the germline difference seen at one junction end. V usage is TRBV6-1 and J usage is TRBJ2-2; 7 positions agree with TRBD1. The germline V gene encodes CDR1 MNHNS and CDR2 SASEGT. This CDR3 spans 14 amino acids. CDR3 nucleotides: TGTGTCAGCAGTGACAGGGTAGAGCCCGGGGAGCTGTTTTTT. Translating gives CVSSDRVEPGELFF.

This clone has a count of ten or more. Other DNA sequences in this specimen translate into the identical CDR3. The chain is built from TRBV10-3 and TRBJ2-7, with D unclear. The CDR3 is made up of 12 amino acids. The germline V and J ends were trimmed by 2 bases and 0 bases, with 2 bases remaining between them. Germline V lookup: CDR1 ENHRY, CDR2 SYGVKD. The CDR3, as DNA: TGTGCCATCAGTGAGACCTCCTACGAGCAGTACTTC. This translates into CAISETSYEQYF.

Worth noting for this clone: This may come from a read error, since a much larger clone is one base off. J is TRBJ1-2 and V is TRBV7-9; D gene ambiguous. Looked up from germline, CDR1 is SEHNR and CDR2 is FQNEAQ (reference sequence). Between the trimmed V and J ends, which lost 1 base and 2 bases, there was a span of 11 bases. The CDR3 consists of 15 residues. In DNA, the CDR3 is TGTGCCAGCAGCTTAGTCTTTGCGGCAAACTATGGCTACACCTTC. This sequence encodes CASSLVFAANYGYTF.

This clone was observed a few times. This chain joins TRBV6-2 or TRBV6-3 and TRBJ1-2, with D hard to call. V shed 7 bases and J shed 8 bases, with 17 bases lying between them. The CDR3 sequence is 13 residues long. The germline CDR1 and CDR2 sequences are MNHEY and SVGEGT. The CDR3 is CASNYGGLGGYTF. Written as DNA, the CDR3 is TGTGCCAGCAACTACGGTGGGTTGGGCGGCTACACCTTC.